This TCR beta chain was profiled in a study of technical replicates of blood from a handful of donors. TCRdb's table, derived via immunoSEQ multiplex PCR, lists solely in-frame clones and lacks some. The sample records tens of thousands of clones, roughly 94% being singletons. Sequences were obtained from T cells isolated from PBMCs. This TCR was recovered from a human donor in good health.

The CDR3 DNA is TGTGCCAGCAGCAAGGGACAGCAAGAGACCCAGTACTTC. Amino acids: CASSKGQQETQYF. This chain links TRBV11-2 with TRBJ2-5; 7 positions match TRBD1. The trim removed 5 bases at V and 2 bases at J, leaving 2 bases unmatched. Germline V lookup: CDR1 SGHAT, CDR2 FQNNGV. CDR3 length equals 13 residues.